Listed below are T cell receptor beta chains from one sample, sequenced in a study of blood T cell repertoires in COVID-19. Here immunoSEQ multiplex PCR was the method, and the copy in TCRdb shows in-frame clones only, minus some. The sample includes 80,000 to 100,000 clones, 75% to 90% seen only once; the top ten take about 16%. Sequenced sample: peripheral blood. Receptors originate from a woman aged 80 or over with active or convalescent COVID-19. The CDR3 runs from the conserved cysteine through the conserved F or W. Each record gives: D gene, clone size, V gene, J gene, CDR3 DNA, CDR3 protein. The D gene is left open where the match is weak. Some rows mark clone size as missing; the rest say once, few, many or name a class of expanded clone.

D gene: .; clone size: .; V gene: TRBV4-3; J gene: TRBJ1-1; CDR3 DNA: TGCGCCAGCAACGGCGGACAAAGGTGGGACACTGAAGCTTTCTTT; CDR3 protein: CASNGGQRWDTEAFF
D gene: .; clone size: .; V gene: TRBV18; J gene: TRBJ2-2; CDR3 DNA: TGTGCCAGCTCACCACCGAGGGCAGGTGGGGCCGGGGAGCTGTTTTTT; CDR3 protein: CASSPPRAGGAGELFF
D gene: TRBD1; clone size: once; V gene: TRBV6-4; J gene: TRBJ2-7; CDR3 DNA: TGTGCCAGCAGTGAGGACAGGACTTTTTACGAGCAGTACTTC; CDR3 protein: CASSEDRTFYEQYF
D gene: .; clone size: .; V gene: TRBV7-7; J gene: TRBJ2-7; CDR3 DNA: TGTGCTAGCAGCTTAGCAGCGGGTTACGAGCAGTACTTC; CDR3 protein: CASSLAAGYEQYF
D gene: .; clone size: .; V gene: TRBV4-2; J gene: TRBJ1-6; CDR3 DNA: TGTGCCAGCAGCCAAGCGGATAATTCACCCCTCCACTTT; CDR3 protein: CASSQADNSPLHF
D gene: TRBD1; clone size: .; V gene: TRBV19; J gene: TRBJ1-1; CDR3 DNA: TGTGCCAGCGTCGGAGACAGGGGGAACACTGAAGCTTTCTTT; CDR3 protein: CASVGDRGNTEAFF
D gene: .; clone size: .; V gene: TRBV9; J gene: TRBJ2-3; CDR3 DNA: TGTGCCAGCAGCTTTACAGGGTCAAGGACAGATACGCAGTATTTT; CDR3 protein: CASSFTGSRTDTQYF
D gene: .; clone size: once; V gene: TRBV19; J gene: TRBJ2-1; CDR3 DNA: TGTGCCAGTAGTATCCTCGAGGGGGGGCTCAATGAGCAGTTCTTC; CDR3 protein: CASSILEGGLNEQFF
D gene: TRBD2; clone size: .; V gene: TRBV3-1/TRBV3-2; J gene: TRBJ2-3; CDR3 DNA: TGTGCCAGCAGCCACAAAAGCGGGGGTGGAGATACGCAGTATTTT; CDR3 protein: CASSHKSGGGDTQYF
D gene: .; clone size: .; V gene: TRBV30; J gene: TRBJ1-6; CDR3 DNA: TGTGCCTGGAGTCGCGGCGTCAATTCACCCCTCCACTTT; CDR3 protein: CAWSRGVNSPLHF
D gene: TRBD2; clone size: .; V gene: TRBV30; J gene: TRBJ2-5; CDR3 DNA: TGTGCCTGGACTAGCGGGGACCGGGGGTGGGAGACCCAGTACTTC; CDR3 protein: CAWTSGDRGWETQYF
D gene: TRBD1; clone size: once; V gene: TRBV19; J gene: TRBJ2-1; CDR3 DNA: TGTGCCAGTAGTAGGACAGGGGTGTCCAATGAGCAGTTCTTC; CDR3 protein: CASSRTGVSNEQFF
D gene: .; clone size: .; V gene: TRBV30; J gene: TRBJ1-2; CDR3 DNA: TGTGCCTGGAGTGCCCAGGGAACCTATGGCTACACCTTC; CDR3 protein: CAWSAQGTYGYTF
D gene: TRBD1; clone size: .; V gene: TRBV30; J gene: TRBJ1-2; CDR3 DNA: TGTGCCTGGAGCTCGGGACAGGGGTTAGGCGGCTACACCTTC; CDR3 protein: CAWSSGQGLGGYTF
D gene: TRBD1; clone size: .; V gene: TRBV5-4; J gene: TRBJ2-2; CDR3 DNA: TGTGCAATCAGGGGGCGGGGAGTTGCCGGGGAGCTGTTTTTT; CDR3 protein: CAIRGRGVAGELFF
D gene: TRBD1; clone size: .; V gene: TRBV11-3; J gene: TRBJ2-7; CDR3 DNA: TGTGCCAGCAGCTTAGGGCTACAGGGGAGCGAGCAGTACTTC; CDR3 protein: CASSLGLQGSEQYF
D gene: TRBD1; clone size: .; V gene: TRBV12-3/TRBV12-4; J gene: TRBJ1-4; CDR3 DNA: TGTGCCAGCAGCACAGGGGGGCATGAAAAACTGTTTTTT; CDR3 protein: CASSTGGHEKLFF
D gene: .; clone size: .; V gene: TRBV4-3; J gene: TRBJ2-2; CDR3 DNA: TGCGCCAGCAGCCAAGATGCCGTCACTAACACCGGGGAGCTGTTTTTT; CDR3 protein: CASSQDAVTNTGELFF
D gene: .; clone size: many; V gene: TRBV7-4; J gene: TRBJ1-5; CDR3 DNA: TGTGCCAGCAGCCCCTCGGGTGGGCAGCCCCAGCATTTT; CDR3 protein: CASSPSGGQPQHF
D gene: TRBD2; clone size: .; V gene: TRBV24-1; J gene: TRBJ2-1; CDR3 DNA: TGTGCCACCAGCTCCGGAACTAGCGGGAGTTGGAATGAGCAGTTCTTC; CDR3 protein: CATSSGTSGSWNEQFF
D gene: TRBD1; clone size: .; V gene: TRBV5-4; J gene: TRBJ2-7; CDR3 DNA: TGTGCCAGCAGCTTGGGGGGGACAGGAGGCCACGAGCAGTACTTC; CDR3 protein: CASSLGGTGGHEQYF
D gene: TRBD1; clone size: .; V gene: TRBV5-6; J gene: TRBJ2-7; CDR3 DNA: TGTGCCAGCAGCCAGGACAGGGGCTACGAGCAGTACTTC; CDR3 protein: CASSQDRGYEQYF
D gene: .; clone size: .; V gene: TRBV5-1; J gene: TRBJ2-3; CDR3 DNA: TGCGCCAGCAGCTTGGGGCTAGCCGCAGATACGCAGTATTTT; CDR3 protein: CASSLGLAADTQYF
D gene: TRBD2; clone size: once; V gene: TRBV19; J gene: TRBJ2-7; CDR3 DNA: TGTGCCAGTAGTATAGCGGGAGGGGACTCCTACGAGCAGTACTTC; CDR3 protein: CASSIAGGDSYEQYF
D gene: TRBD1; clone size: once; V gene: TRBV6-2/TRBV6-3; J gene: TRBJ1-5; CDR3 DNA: TGTGCCAGCAGTTACCGGGGACAGGGCAATCAGCCCCAGCATTTT; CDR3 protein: CASSYRGQGNQPQHF
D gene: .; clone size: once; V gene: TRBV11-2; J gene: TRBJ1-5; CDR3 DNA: TGTGCCAGCAGCTTAGAGGAATGGACAGCTAGCAATCAGCCCCAGCATTTT; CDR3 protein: CASSLEEWTASNQPQHF
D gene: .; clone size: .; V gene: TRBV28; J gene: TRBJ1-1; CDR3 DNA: TGTGCCAGCAGTTACCACCAGGAAGCTTTCTTT; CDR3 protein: CASSYHQEAFF
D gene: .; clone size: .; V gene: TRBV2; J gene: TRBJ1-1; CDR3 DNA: TGTGCCAGCAGTGCTACAGGTAGCTATACTGAAGCTTTCTTT; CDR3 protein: CASSATGSYTEAFF
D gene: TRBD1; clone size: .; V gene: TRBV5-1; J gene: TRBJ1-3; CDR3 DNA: TGCGCCAGCAGCCTGTCGGGACAGAGCTCTGGAAACACCATATATTTT; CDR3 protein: CASSLSGQSSGNTIYF
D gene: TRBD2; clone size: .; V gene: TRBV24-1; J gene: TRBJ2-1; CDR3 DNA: TGTGCCACCAGTGATTTTCGGCGGGAGGGTTTGGAGAATGAGCAGTTCTTC; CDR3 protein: CATSDFRREGLENEQFF
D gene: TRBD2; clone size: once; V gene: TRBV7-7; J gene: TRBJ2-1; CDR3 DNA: TGTGCTAGCAGCTTAGCTAGCGGGGGGGCAGGTGAGCAGTTCTTC; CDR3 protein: CASSLASGGAGEQFF
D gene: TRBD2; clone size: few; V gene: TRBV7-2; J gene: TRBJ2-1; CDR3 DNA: TGTGCCAGCAGCCCATCTAGCGGGGGGACATACAATGAGCAGTTCTTC; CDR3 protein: CASSPSSGGTYNEQFF
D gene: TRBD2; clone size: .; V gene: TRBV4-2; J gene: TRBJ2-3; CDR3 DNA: TGTGCCAGCAGCCAAGGTAATAGCGGGATGACAGATACGCAGTATTTT; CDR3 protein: CASSQGNSGMTDTQYF
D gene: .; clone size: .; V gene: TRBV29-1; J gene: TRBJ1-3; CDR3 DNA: TGCAGCGTTGGGACGTACGGCGGGAACACCATATATTTT; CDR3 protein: CSVGTYGGNTIYF
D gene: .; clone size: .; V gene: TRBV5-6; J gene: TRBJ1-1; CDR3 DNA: TGTGCCAGCAGCAAAACAGGGTGGGAAGCTTTCTTT; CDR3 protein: CASSKTGWEAFF
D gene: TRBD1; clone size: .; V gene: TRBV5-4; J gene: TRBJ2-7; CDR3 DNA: TGTGCCAGCAGCAGGACAGGGGAGATGCGTGAGCAGTACTTC; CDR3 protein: CASSRTGEMREQYF
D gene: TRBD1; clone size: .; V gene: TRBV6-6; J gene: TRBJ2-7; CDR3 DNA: TGTGCCAGCAGGCTACACCTAACCGGGACAGGATACGAGCAGTACTTC; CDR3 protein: CASRLHLTGTGYEQYF
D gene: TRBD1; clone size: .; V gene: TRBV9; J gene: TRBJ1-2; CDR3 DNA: TGTGCCAGCAGCGTTCGGGACAGAGATGGCTACACCTTC; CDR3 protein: CASSVRDRDGYTF
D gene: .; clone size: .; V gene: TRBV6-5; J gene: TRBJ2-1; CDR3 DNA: TGTGCCAGCAGTTTAGACTATGCCAATGAGCAGTTCTTC; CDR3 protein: CASSLDYANEQFF
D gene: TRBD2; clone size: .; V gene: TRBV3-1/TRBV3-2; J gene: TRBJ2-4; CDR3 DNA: TGTGCCAGCAGCCAAGATCTGACTAGCGGAAAAAACATTCAGTACTTC; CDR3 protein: CASSQDLTSGKNIQYF
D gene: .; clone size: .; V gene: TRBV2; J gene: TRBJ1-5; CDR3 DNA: TGTGCCAGCAGTGATAGGGGAGGGAGCAATCAGCCCCAGCATTTT; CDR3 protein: CASSDRGGSNQPQHF
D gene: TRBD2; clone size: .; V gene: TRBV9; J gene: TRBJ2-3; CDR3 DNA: TGTGCCAGCAGCGTAGGGGGGACTAGCGGGAGGGCCGGCACAGATACGCAGTATTTT; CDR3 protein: CASSVGGTSGRAGTDTQYF
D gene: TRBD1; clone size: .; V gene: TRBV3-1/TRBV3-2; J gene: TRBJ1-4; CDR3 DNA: TGTGCCAGCAGCCCCCGTGTGGAGACAGGGGTGGAAAAACTGTTTTTT; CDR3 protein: CASSPRVETGVEKLFF
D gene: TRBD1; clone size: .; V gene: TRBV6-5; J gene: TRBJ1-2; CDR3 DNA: TGTGCCAGCAGGCCCACAGGGGGCCGCTATGGCTACACCTTC; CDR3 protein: CASRPTGGRYGYTF
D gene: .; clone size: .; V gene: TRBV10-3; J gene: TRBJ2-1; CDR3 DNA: TGTGCCATCAGTGATACGGGACTTGACGCCTACAATGAGCAGTTCTTC; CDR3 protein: CAISDTGLDAYNEQFF
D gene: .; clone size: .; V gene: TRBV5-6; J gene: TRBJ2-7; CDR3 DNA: TGTGCCAGCAGCCCACTGGGAGTAGCGTCCTCCTACGAGCAGTACTTC; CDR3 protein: CASSPLGVASSYEQYF
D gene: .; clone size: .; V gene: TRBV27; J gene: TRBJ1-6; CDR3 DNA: TGTGCCAGCAGTCCAGCGGGTAATTCACCCCTCCACTTT; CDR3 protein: CASSPAGNSPLHF
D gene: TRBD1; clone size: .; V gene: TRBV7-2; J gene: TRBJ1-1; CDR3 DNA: TGTGCCAGCAGTCTGGACAGGGGAGTGTCTGAAGCTTTCTTT; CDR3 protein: CASSLDRGVSEAFF
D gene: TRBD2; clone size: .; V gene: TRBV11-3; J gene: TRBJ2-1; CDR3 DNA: TGTGCCAGCAGCTTAGATGGGGTAGCGGGAGGCAATGAGCAGTTCTTC; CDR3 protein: CASSLDGVAGGNEQFF
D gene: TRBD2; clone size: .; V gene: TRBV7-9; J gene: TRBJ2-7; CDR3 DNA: TGTGCCAGCAGCTCAAGCACCCGACTAGCGGGGGCCTACGAGCAGTACTTC; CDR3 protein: CASSSSTRLAGAYEQYF